The clone carrying this T cell receptor beta chain appeared once. Its cognate antigen is unknown. This sample stems from a study of OX40 agonist ivuxolimab in advanced cancers. Study details: A male proportion of 82.7% was recorded, with mean age about 54 years and range about 20 to 79. Under the entry rules, prior anti-PD-1, anti-PD-L1 or anti-CTLA-4 therapy was allowed, and 35% to 40% had some.

Study outcomes and limitations: The average count of expanded clones was higher among CD8+ T cells than among CD4+. Clonal expansion by week 6 occurred in CD4+ and CD8+ blood T cells (at 0.1 to 3.0 mg/kg).

Germline assignment: CDR1 SGHDN and CDR2 FVKESK. The CDR3 is 16 amino acids. The V end lost 4 bases, the J end lost 5 bases, and 20 bases lay between the germline ends. Using immunoSEQ multiplex PCR, the repertoire was profiled, and TCRdb retains in-frame clones only, with some absent. This table has tens of thousands of clones, around 90% appearing once. This clonotype was sampled from an adult with an advanced solid tumor such as melanoma, head and neck, liver or kidney cancer. V is TRBV14 and J is TRBJ1-1, with a tentative D call TRBD1 (5 bases). The specimen comprised CD4+ or CD8+ T cells sorted from blood, sampled in a trial of the OX40 agonist ivuxolimab. The CDR3 region is CASSLYTGTVETEAFF. The CDR3 DNA sequence: TGTGCCAGCAGCCTTTACACCGGGACGGTGGAGACTGAAGCTTTCTTT.